The clone carrying this TCR beta chain was seen just once. Its antigen is unidentified. An end of the junction does not agree with germline; a read error may underlie this. The CDR3 is made up of 15 amino acids. In germline, CDR1 is SQVTM, CDR2 ANQGSEA. This sample is part of a study of tumor-infiltrating lymphocytes in primary liver carcinoma. From around 0.5 ug of total RNA, TCR beta-specific cDNA was reverse-transcribed using a constant-region primer. For TCR beta, libraries were produced by three nested multiplex PCR rounds using slightly modified ARM-PCR. A C-beta reverse primer and TRBV1-TRBV30 forward primers served in each of the first two PCR rounds, at approximately 10 cycles apiece. TCRdb analysed the multiplex PCR reads with MiXCR anew, one entry per CDR3 protein. The data hold approximately 73,000 distinct CDR3 sequences, with nearly 70% observed a single time. Joint extraction of RNA and DNA used roughly 19-31 mg of bulk tissue that was unsorted. Each tumor specimen held more than 80% viable tumor cells.

Findings and limits, study-wide: Overlap between tumor regions exceeded overlap of tumor with adjacent tissue or blood.

The chain recombines TRBV29-1 with TRBJ1-4; 9 positions match TRBD1. The sample comprised liver tumor tissue from sampling region 4. As to subset: tumor region T4, right-lateral pole. The receptor comes from a man between 35 and 55 years old with primary liver carcinoma and hepatitis B virus infection. CDR3 sequence reads: CSVEALGQGNEKLFF. The DNA of the CDR3 is TGCAGCGTTGAAGCCCTGGGACAGGGTAATGAAAAACTGTTTTTC. Full variable domain (rest looked up from reference TRBV29-1 and TRBJ1-4): SAVISQKPSRDICQRGTSLTIQCQVDSQVTMMFWYRQQPGQSLTLIATANQGSEATYESGFVIDKFPISRPNLTFSTLTVSNMSPEDSSIYLCSVEALGQGNEKLFFGSGTQLSVL.